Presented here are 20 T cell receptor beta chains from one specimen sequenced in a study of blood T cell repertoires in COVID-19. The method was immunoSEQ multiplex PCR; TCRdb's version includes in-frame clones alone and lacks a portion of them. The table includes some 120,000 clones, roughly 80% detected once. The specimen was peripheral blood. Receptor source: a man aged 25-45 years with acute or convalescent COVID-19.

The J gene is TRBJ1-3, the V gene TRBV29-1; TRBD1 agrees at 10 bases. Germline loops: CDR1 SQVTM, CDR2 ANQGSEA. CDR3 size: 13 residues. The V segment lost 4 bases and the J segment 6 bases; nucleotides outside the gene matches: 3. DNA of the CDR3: TGCAGCGTTGGGACAGGGGGAAAAAACACCATATATTTT. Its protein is CSVGTGGKNTIYF. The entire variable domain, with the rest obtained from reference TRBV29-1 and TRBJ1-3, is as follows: SAVISQKPSRDICQRGTSLTIQCQVDSQVTMMFWYRQQPGQSLTLIATANQGSEATYESGFVIDKFPISRPNLTFSTLTVSNMSPEDSSIYLCSVGTGGKNTIYFGEGSWLTVV.

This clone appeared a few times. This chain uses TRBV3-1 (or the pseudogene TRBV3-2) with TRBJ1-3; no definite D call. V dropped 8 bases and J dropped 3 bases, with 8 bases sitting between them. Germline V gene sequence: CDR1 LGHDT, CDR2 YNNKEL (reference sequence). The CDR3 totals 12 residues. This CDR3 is CASGPLGNTIYF. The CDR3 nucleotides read TGTGCCAGCGGGCCTCTTGGAAACACCATATATTTT.

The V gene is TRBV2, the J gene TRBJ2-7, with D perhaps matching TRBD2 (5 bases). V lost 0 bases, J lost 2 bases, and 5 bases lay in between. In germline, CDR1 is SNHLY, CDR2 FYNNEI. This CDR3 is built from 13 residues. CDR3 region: CASSEARAYEQYV. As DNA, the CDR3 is TGTGCCAGCAGTGAAGCGCGGGCCTACGAGCAGTACGTC.

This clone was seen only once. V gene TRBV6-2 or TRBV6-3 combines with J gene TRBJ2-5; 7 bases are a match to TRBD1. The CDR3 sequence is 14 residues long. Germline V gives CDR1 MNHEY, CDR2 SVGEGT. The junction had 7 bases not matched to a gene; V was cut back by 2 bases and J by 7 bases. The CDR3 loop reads CASSYRGTAGTQYF. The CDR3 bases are TGTGCCAGCAGTTACCGAGGGACAGCAGGGACCCAGTACTTC.

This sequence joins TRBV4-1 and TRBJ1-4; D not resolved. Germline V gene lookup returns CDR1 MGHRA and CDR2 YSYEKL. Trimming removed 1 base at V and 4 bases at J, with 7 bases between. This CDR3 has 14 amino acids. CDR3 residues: CASSQAGYNEKLFF. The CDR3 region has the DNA TGCGCCAGCAGCCAAGCCGGTTATAATGAAAAACTGTTTTTT.

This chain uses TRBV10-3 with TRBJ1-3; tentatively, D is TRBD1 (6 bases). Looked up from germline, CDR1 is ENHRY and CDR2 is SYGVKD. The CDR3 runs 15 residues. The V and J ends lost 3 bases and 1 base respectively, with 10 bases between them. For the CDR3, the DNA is TGTGCCATCAGTGATCACGGACAGTCTGGAAACACCATATATTTT. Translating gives CAISDHGQSGNTIYF.

The CDR3 DNA is TGTGCCACCCAAAGGGGAGCGGGACAGGGAGGAGAGACCCAGTACTTC. It yields the protein CATQRGAGQGGETQYF. The rearrangement uses TRBV3-1 (or the pseudogene TRBV3-2) and TRBJ2-5; 9 bases are a match to TRBD1. J lost 4 bases, V lost 10 bases, and 16 bases had no gene match. There are 16 residues in the CDR3. The germline V gene has CDR1 LGHDT and CDR2 YNNKEL (reference sequence).

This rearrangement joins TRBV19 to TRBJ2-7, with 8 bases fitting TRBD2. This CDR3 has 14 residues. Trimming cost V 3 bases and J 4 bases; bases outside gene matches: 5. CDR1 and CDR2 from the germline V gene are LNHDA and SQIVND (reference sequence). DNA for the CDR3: TGTGCCAGTAGTATTGGCGGGGGGAAATACGAGCAGTACTTC. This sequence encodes CASSIGGGKYEQYF.

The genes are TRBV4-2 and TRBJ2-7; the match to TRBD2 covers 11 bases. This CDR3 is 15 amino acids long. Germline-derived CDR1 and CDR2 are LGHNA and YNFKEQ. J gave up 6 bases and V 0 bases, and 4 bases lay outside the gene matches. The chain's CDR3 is CASSQDIAGGLEQYF. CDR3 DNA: TGTGCCAGCAGCCAAGACATAGCGGGGGGGCTCGAGCAGTACTTC.

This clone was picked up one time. Here the CDR3 DNA reads TGTGCCATCCCAGGGTGGACCACTGAAGCTTTCTTT. Translating gives CAIPGWTTEAFF. The gene calls are TRBV5-4 and TRBJ1-1, with a possible D match to TRBD1 (5 bases). Germline V lookup: CDR1 SGHNT, CDR2 YYREEE (reference sequence). There are 12 residues in the CDR3. The germline V and J ends were trimmed by 9 bases and 4 bases, with 13 bases remaining between them. Using reference TRBV5-4 and TRBJ1-1 for the parts outside the CDR3, the full variable domain is ETGVTQSPTHLIKTRGQQVTLRCSSQSGHNTVSWYQQALGQGPQFIFQYYREEENGRGNFPPRFSGLQFPNYSSELNVNALELDDSALYLCAIPGWTTEAFFGQGTRLTVV.

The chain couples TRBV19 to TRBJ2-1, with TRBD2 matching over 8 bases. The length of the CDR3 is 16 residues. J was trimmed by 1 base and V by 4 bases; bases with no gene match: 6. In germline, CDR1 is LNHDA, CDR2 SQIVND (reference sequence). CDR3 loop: CASSTLAGSSYNEQFF. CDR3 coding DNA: TGTGCCAGTAGTACATTAGCGGGGTCGTCCTACAATGAGCAGTTCTTC.

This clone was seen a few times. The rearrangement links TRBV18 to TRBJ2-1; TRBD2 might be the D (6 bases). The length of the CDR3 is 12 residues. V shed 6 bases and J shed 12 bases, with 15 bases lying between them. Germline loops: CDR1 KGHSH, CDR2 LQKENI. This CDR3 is CASSFPGSGQFF. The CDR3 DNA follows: TGTGCCAGCTCCTTTCCCGGTAGCGGGCAGTTCTTC. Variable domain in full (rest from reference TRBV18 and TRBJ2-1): NAGVMQNPRHLVRRRGQEARLRCSPMKGHSHVYWYRQLPEEGLKFMVYLQKENIIDESGMPKERFSAEFPKEGPSILRIQQVVRGDSAAYFCASSFPGSGQFFGPGTRLTVL.

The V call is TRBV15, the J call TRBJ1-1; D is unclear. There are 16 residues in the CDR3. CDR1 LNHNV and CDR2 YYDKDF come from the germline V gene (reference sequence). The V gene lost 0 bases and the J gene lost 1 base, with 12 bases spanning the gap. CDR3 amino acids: CATSRDVGVGNTEAFF. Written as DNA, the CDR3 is TGTGCCACCAGCAGAGATGTCGGGGTAGGGAACACTGAAGCTTTCTTT.

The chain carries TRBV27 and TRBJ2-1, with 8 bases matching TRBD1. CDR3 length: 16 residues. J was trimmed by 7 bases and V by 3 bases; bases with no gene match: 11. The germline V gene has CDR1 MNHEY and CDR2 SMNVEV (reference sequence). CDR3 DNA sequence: TGTGCCAGCAGTTTCGCTGGCCAGGGGGCTAATAATGAGCAGTTCTTC. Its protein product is CASSFAGQGANNEQFF.

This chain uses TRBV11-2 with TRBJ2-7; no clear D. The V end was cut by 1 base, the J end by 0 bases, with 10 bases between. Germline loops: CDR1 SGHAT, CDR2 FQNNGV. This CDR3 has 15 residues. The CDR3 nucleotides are TGTGCCAGCAGCTTAGTTCCAGGAACCTCCTACGAGCAGTACTTC. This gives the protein CASSLVPGTSYEQYF.

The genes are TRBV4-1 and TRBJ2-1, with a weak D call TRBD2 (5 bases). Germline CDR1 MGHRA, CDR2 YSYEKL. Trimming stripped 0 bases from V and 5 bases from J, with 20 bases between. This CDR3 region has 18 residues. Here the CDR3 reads CASSQDNGVTVLNNEQFF. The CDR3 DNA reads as TGCGCCAGCAGCCAAGATAACGGGGTAACAGTCCTAAACAATGAGCAGTTCTTC.

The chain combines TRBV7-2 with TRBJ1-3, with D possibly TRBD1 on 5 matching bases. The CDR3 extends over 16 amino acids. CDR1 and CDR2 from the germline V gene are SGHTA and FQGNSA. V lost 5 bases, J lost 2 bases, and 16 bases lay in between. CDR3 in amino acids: CASSLNPPGTGNTIYF. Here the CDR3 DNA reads TGTGCCAGCAGCCTCAACCCCCCAGGGACTGGAAACACCATATATTTT.

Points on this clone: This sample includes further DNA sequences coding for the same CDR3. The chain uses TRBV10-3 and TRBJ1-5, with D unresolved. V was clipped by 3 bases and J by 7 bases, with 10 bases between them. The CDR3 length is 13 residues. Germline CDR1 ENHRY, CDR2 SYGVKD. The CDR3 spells CAISETGGQPQHF. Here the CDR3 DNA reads TGTGCCATCAGTGAAACCGGCGGGCAGCCCCAGCATTTT.

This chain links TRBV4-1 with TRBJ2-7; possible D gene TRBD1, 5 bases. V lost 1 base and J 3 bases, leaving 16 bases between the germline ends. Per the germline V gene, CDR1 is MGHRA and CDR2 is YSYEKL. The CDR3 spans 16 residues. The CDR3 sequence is CASSQGLQGRLYEQYF. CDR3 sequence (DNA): TGCGCCAGCAGCCAAGGGCTGCAGGGAAGGCTCTACGAGCAGTACTTC.

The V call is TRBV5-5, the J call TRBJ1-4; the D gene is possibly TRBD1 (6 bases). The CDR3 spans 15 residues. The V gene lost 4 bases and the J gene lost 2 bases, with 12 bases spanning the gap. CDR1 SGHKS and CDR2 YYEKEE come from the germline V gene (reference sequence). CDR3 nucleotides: TGTGCCAGCAGCCCTGGACAGAGTACTAATGAAAAACTGTTTTTT. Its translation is CASSPGQSTNEKLFF.